Listed below are T cell receptor beta chains from one sample, sequenced in a study of cytomegalovirus exposure and HLA in healthy donors. Repertoires were generated with immunoSEQ multiplex PCR, while TCRdb's copy carries only in-frame clones and drops some. The sample comprises 250,000 or so clones, about 83% of which are singletons, and around 1.2% rests with the top ten. The sequencing input was PBMCs. These TCRs come from a human donor in good health. The CDR3 runs from the conserved cysteine through the conserved F or W. The D gene is left open where the match is weak. Clone size, where shown, is once, few, many, or a class for clones that have expanded.

clone size: -
D gene: TRBD2
V gene: TRBV4-2
J gene: TRBJ2-5
CDR3 protein: CASSQGTSGHQETQYF
CDR3 DNA: TGTGCCAGCAGCCAAGGGACTAGCGGACACCAAGAGACCCAGTACTTC

clone size: -
D gene: -
V gene: TRBV6-6
J gene: TRBJ2-5
CDR3 protein: CASREQQGRETQYF
CDR3 DNA: TGTGCCAGCAGGGAACAACAGGGACGGGAGACCCAGTACTTC

clone size: -
D gene: -
V gene: TRBV5-1
J gene: TRBJ2-1
CDR3 protein: CASSLGGKNEQFF
CDR3 DNA: TGCGCCAGCAGCTTAGGAGGAAAGAATGAGCAGTTCTTC

clone size: once
D gene: -
V gene: TRBV6-5
J gene: TRBJ2-1
CDR3 protein: CASSYSAGSSYNEQFF
CDR3 DNA: TGTGCCAGCAGTTACTCGGCAGGGTCCTCCTACAATGAGCAGTTCTTC

clone size: -
D gene: TRBD2
V gene: TRBV15
J gene: TRBJ2-7
CDR3 protein: CATSRAVAGVSYEQYF
CDR3 DNA: TGTGCCACCAGCAGAGCCGTGGCGGGAGTCTCCTACGAGCAGTACTTC

clone size: -
D gene: TRBD1
V gene: TRBV6-1
J gene: TRBJ2-3
CDR3 protein: CASSEAARGTGATDTQYF
CDR3 DNA: TGTGCCAGCAGTGAAGCCGCGCGGGGGACAGGGGCCACAGATACGCAGTATTTT

clone size: -
D gene: -
V gene: TRBV28
J gene: TRBJ1-1
CDR3 protein: CASSQVRENEKAFF
CDR3 DNA: TGTGCCAGCAGCCAAGTAAGGGAGAATGAGAAAGCTTTCTTT

clone size: -
D gene: TRBD2
V gene: TRBV6-4
J gene: TRBJ2-2
CDR3 protein: CASSDPRGRNRVTTGELFF
CDR3 DNA: TGTGCCAGCAGTGACCCCCGCGGGAGGAACAGGGTGACCACCGGGGAGCTGTTTTTT

clone size: -
D gene: TRBD1
V gene: TRBV7-9
J gene: TRBJ2-7
CDR3 protein: CASSSKTGNSYEQYF
CDR3 DNA: TGTGCCAGCAGCTCCAAGACAGGGAACTCCTACGAGCAGTACTTC

clone size: -
D gene: -
V gene: TRBV29-1
J gene: TRBJ2-1
CDR3 protein: CSVEGYLAPYNEQFF
CDR3 DNA: TGCAGCGTTGAAGGCTACCTAGCGCCCTACAATGAGCAGTTCTTC

clone size: -
D gene: -
V gene: TRBV6-6
J gene: TRBJ2-1
CDR3 protein: CASSPRAGSHNNEQFF
CDR3 DNA: TGTGCCAGCAGTCCACGTGCGGGGAGCCACAACAATGAGCAGTTCTTC

clone size: -
D gene: TRBD1
V gene: TRBV28
J gene: TRBJ1-1
CDR3 protein: CASSSPFGTGFLPEAFF
CDR3 DNA: TGTGCCAGCAGCTCACCCTTTGGGACAGGGTTTCTCCCTGAAGCTTTCTTT

clone size: -
D gene: -
V gene: TRBV27
J gene: TRBJ2-7
CDR3 protein: CASSPGVSEQYF
CDR3 DNA: TGTGCCAGCTCGCCCGGGGTCTCGGAGCAGTACTTC

clone size: -
D gene: TRBD2
V gene: TRBV11-2
J gene: TRBJ2-7
CDR3 protein: CASSLGMLREFSYEQYF
CDR3 DNA: TGTGCCAGCAGCTTAGGGATGCTGCGGGAGTTCTCCTACGAGCAGTACTTC

clone size: -
D gene: -
V gene: TRBV9
J gene: TRBJ2-3
CDR3 protein: CASSVGATWDTQYF
CDR3 DNA: TGTGCCAGCAGCGTAGGGGCTACTTGGGATACGCAGTATTTT

clone size: -
D gene: TRBD2
V gene: TRBV7-2
J gene: TRBJ2-3
CDR3 protein: CASSSGLASSTDTQYF
CDR3 DNA: TGTGCCAGCAGCTCGGGACTAGCGAGTAGCACAGATACGCAGTATTTT

clone size: -
D gene: -
V gene: TRBV6-5
J gene: TRBJ2-7
CDR3 protein: CASSRTELYYEQYF
CDR3 DNA: TGTGCCAGCAGTCGGACAGAACTGTACTACGAGCAGTACTTC

clone size: -
D gene: -
V gene: TRBV11-2
J gene: TRBJ2-7
CDR3 protein: CASSLDHGAEQYF
CDR3 DNA: TGTGCCAGCAGCTTAGATCATGGGGCCGAGCAGTACTTC

clone size: -
D gene: -
V gene: TRBV7-3
J gene: TRBJ2-2
CDR3 protein: CASSLIGGSTGELFF
CDR3 DNA: TGTGCCAGCAGCTTAATTGGCGGGTCTACCGGGGAGCTGTTTTTT

clone size: -
D gene: TRBD1
V gene: TRBV5-4
J gene: TRBJ2-1
CDR3 protein: CASSAMTGHGNNEQFF
CDR3 DNA: TGTGCCAGCAGCGCGATGACAGGGCACGGAAACAATGAGCAGTTCTTC

clone size: -
D gene: -
V gene: TRBV9
J gene: TRBJ2-2
CDR3 protein: CASSVGATRPTGELFF
CDR3 DNA: TGTGCCAGCAGCGTAGGGGCTACTCGGCCCACCGGGGAGCTGTTTTTT

clone size: -
D gene: -
V gene: TRBV7-9
J gene: TRBJ2-1
CDR3 protein: CASISRERGLYNEQFF
CDR3 DNA: TGTGCCAGCATCTCAAGGGAGAGAGGGTTATACAATGAGCAGTTCTTC

clone size: -
D gene: -
V gene: TRBV11-1
J gene: TRBJ2-5
CDR3 protein: CASSFTQGQTSPETQYF
CDR3 DNA: TGTGCCAGCAGCTTCACCCAGGGCCAGACTAGTCCAGAGACCCAGTACTTC

clone size: -
D gene: -
V gene: TRBV2
J gene: TRBJ2-3
CDR3 protein: CASSEEESTDTQYF
CDR3 DNA: TGTGCCAGCAGTGAAGAAGAGAGCACAGATACGCAGTATTTT

clone size: -
D gene: TRBD2
V gene: TRBV7-9
J gene: TRBJ2-3
CDR3 protein: CASSLGGLAASWGTDTQYF
CDR3 DNA: TGTGCCAGCAGCTTAGGAGGACTAGCGGCATCTTGGGGCACAGATACGCAGTATTTT

clone size: -
D gene: TRBD2
V gene: TRBV6-1
J gene: TRBJ2-5
CDR3 protein: CASSAKGGAASGRVRETQYF
CDR3 DNA: TGTGCCAGCAGTGCAAAGGGAGGTGCGGCTAGCGGGAGGGTGCGAGAGACCCAGTACTTC

clone size: few
D gene: TRBD1
V gene: TRBV10-3
J gene: TRBJ2-1
CDR3 protein: CAISGTAYNEQFF
CDR3 DNA: TGTGCCATCAGCGGGACAGCCTACAATGAGCAGTTCTTC

clone size: -
D gene: -
V gene: TRBV20-1
J gene: TRBJ1-1
CDR3 protein: CSVGFDTEAFF
CDR3 DNA: TGCAGTGTCGGGTTTGACACTGAAGCTTTCTTT

clone size: -
D gene: -
V gene: TRBV14
J gene: TRBJ2-7
CDR3 protein: CASSPMGLTYEQYF
CDR3 DNA: TGTGCCAGCAGCCCCATGGGACTCACCTACGAGCAGTACTTC

clone size: -
D gene: TRBD1
V gene: TRBV7-2
J gene: TRBJ2-3
CDR3 protein: CASSEDRVADTQYF
CDR3 DNA: TGTGCCAGCAGCGAGGACAGGGTCGCAGATACGCAGTATTTT

clone size: once
D gene: TRBD2
V gene: TRBV18
J gene: TRBJ2-1
CDR3 protein: CASSPGQGTRTSGEQFF
CDR3 DNA: TGTGCCAGCTCACCGGGACAGGGAACCAGGACTAGCGGGGAGCAGTTCTTC

clone size: -
D gene: -
V gene: TRBV4-1
J gene: TRBJ2-7
CDR3 protein: CASSPYRDSYEQYF
CDR3 DNA: TGCGCCAGCAGCCCTTACAGGGACTCCTACGAGCAGTACTTC

clone size: -
D gene: -
V gene: TRBV1
J gene: TRBJ2-3
CDR3 protein: CTSSQAGTSGRSVTDTQYF
CDR3 DNA: TGCACCAGCAGCCAAGCCGGGACTAGCGGGAGAAGCGTCACAGATACGCAGTATTTT

clone size: -
D gene: -
V gene: TRBV2
J gene: TRBJ2-3
CDR3 protein: CASIDEAPQDTQYF
CDR3 DNA: TGTGCCAGCATTGACGAAGCGCCTCAAGATACGCAGTATTTT

clone size: -
D gene: TRBD1
V gene: TRBV11-1
J gene: TRBJ1-1
CDR3 protein: CASTLTGVGTEAFF
CDR3 DNA: TGTGCCAGCACCCTTACAGGGGTTGGTACTGAAGCTTTCTTT

clone size: -
D gene: -
V gene: TRBV28
J gene: TRBJ2-7
CDR3 protein: CASSFSTGRQYF
CDR3 DNA: TGTGCCAGCAGTTTCTCCACAGGACGGCAGTACTTC

clone size: -
D gene: -
V gene: TRBV6-6
J gene: TRBJ2-7
CDR3 protein: CASSYRGQNYEQYF
CDR3 DNA: TGTGCCAGCAGTTACCGCGGACAGAACTACGAGCAGTACTTC

clone size: -
D gene: TRBD2
V gene: TRBV10-3
J gene: TRBJ2-1
CDR3 protein: CAISDSSGRTYNEQFF
CDR3 DNA: TGTGCCATCAGTGATTCTAGCGGGAGGACCTACAATGAGCAGTTCTTC

clone size: -
D gene: TRBD1
V gene: TRBV7-9
J gene: TRBJ1-1
CDR3 protein: CASSRGQGNAEAFF
CDR3 DNA: TGTGCCAGCAGTCGGGGACAGGGGAACGCTGAAGCTTTCTTT

clone size: -
D gene: TRBD2
V gene: TRBV7-8
J gene: TRBJ2-1
CDR3 protein: CASSFYSSGTSAVNEQFF
CDR3 DNA: TGTGCCAGCAGCTTTTACTCCTCCGGGACTAGCGCTGTCAATGAGCAGTTCTTC

clone size: -
D gene: -
V gene: TRBV25-1
J gene: TRBJ1-1
CDR3 protein: CASNKELNTEAFF
CDR3 DNA: TGTGCCAGCAACAAGGAGTTGAACACTGAAGCTTTCTTT

clone size: -
D gene: TRBD1
V gene: TRBV18
J gene: TRBJ2-3
CDR3 protein: CASSPGTGGTTDTQYF
CDR3 DNA: TGTGCCAGCTCACCCGGGACAGGGGGAACCACAGATACGCAGTATTTT

clone size: once
D gene: TRBD2
V gene: TRBV19
J gene: TRBJ2-1
CDR3 protein: CASTTYGRTSGPEQFF
CDR3 DNA: TGTGCCAGTACCACATACGGTCGGACTAGCGGACCTGAGCAGTTCTTC